This TCR beta chain was captured by sequencing in a study of blood T cell repertoires in COVID-19. Overall study context: PBMCs, B-cell-depleted T cells, or T cells were the source of the cDNA or gDNA that made up the material.

Germline V gene data show CDR1 as LNHDA and CDR2 as SQIVND (reference sequence). This CDR3 region has 14 residues. V was pared by 7 bases and J by 7 bases, with 19 bases between. Repertoires were generated with immunoSEQ multiplex PCR, while TCRdb's copy carries only in-frame clones and drops some. The sample holds roughly 60,000 clones, 55% to 75% seen once. The chain is built from TRBV19 and TRBJ1-2, with D possibly being TRBD1 (5 bases). The source of this sequence is a woman aged 65 to 85 with COVID-19, enrolled during active disease. The specimen sequenced was peripheral blood. The CDR3 DNA reads TGTGCCAGTACCTCCGGGGGGGGTTTAGGTGGCTACACCTTC. This codes for CASTSGGGLGGYTF.